This record concerns one TCR beta chain sequence. The sample originates from a study of shared T cell receptors in the human thymus. Using immunoSEQ multiplex PCR, the repertoire was profiled, and TCRdb retains in-frame clones only, with some absent. The sample includes hundreds of thousands of clones, around 87% of them seen just once. This same sample was also taken into another study, of human thymus T cells. That paper adds: In thymic and blood repertoires alike, V and J usage looked biased. Related research has reported that thymic repertoires overlap highly among unrelated individuals.

Source material: thymocytes. The TCR sequence derives from a boy under two years old with a congenital heart defect.

CDR3 in amino acids: CASSYKDRKLMNTEAFF. Here the CDR3 DNA reads TGTGCCAGCAGTTATAAGGACAGAAAACTGATGAACACTGAAGCTTTCTTT. V is TRBV2 and J is TRBJ1-1; tentatively, D is TRBD1 (6 bases). The CDR3 totals 17 residues. Germline V gene lookup returns CDR1 SNHLY and CDR2 FYNNEI. The ends were cut back, 5 bases at V and 0 bases at J, with 19 bases in the middle.